The 6 T cell receptor beta chains below were found in one sample sequenced in a study of blood T cell repertoires in COVID-19. TCRdb keeps only in-frame clones here, not all; method: immunoSEQ multiplex PCR. Of over 600,000 clones listed, 70% to 90% are singletons. The specimen sequenced was peripheral blood. These receptors were collected from a woman under 30 with acute or convalescent COVID-19.

This chain joins TRBV6-2 or TRBV6-3 and TRBJ2-1; weak D call: TRBD2 (5 bases). The ends were cut back, 6 bases at V and 5 bases at J, with 11 bases in the middle. Germline V gives CDR1 MNHEY, CDR2 SVGEGT. The CDR3 extends over 13 amino acids. The CDR3 protein is CASSLRENNEQFF. The CDR3 nucleotides read TGTGCCAGCAGCTTGAGGGAGAACAATGAGCAGTTCTTC.

The chain couples TRBV19 to TRBJ2-3; D unresolved. In germline, CDR1 is LNHDA, CDR2 SQIVND (reference sequence). V was pared by 5 bases and J by 1 base, with 4 bases between. The CDR3 totals 12 residues. The chain's CDR3 is CASSPGTDTQYF. CDR3 DNA: TGTGCCAGTAGTCCGGGCACAGATACGCAGTATTTT.

This clone was recorded a few times. This CDR3 reads CASSSGQPNHYGYTF. The CDR3 DNA sequence: TGTGCCAGCAGTTCTGGACAGCCAAACCACTATGGCTACACCTTC. The chain uses TRBV5-6 and TRBJ1-2, with TRBD1 as a possible D gene (6 bases). This CDR3 comprises 15 residues. Germline loops: CDR1 SGHDT, CDR2 YYEEEE. V was trimmed by 5 bases and J by 3 bases, leaving 17 bases between them.

Written as DNA, the CDR3 is TGTGCCAATTGCTCCCAGGAAGCCTATGGCTACACCTTC. Amino acid sequence: CANCSQEAYGYTF. The chain carries TRBV21-1 and TRBJ1-2; the table's D call of TRBD1 was not tested on the DNA. TRBV21-1 is reported as a pseudogene. This CDR3 has 13 residues.

The chain is built from TRBV6-5 and TRBJ1-2; D not resolved. Per the germline V gene, CDR1 is MNHEY and CDR2 is SVGAGI. This CDR3 comprises 14 residues. V shed 3 bases and J shed 5 bases, with 13 bases lying between them. The CDR3 region is CASSYNTVPYGYTF. The CDR3 DNA sequence: TGTGCCAGCAGTTATAATACGGTGCCGTATGGCTACACCTTC.

This clone has just one count. The J gene is TRBJ1-1, the V gene TRBV10-3; D is possibly TRBD1 (5 bases). Germline V gives CDR1 ENHRY, CDR2 SYGVKD. The V and J ends lost 3 bases and 4 bases respectively, with 12 bases between them. This CDR3 has 14 amino acids. The CDR3 protein is CAISDGGEVTEAFF. CDR3 nucleotides: TGTGCCATCAGTGACGGGGGGGAGGTCACTGAAGCTTTCTTT.